Listed below are T cell receptor beta chains from one sample, sequenced in a study of OX40 agonist ivuxolimab in advanced cancers. TCRdb's table, derived via immunoSEQ multiplex PCR, lists solely in-frame clones and lacks some. The table lists approximately 77,000 clones, 91% of them singletons, with around 1.5% in the top ten. The sample in question was CD4+ or CD8+ T cells sorted from blood, obtained in a trial of the OX40 agonist ivuxolimab. The receptor source for this set is an adult with an advanced solid tumor such as melanoma, head and neck, liver or kidney cancer. Both conserved end residues are part of each CDR3. D genes are given only for firm matches. For some rows the clone size is stated as once, few or many, or as a class when expanded; others skip it.

d_gene	v_gene	abundance	j_gene	CDR3aa	CDR3nt
TRBD1	TRBV5-6	NA	TRBJ1-4	CASSPIQGAGEKLFF	TGTGCCAGCAGCCCAATACAGGGGGCGGGTGAAAAACTGTTTTTT
NA	TRBV6-6	once	TRBJ1-1	CASSYASLNTEAFF	TGTGCCAGCAGTTATGCGTCACTGAACACTGAAGCTTTCTTT
NA	TRBV6-6	NA	TRBJ1-5	CASVGSDQPQHF	TGTGCCAGCGTCGGCAGCGATCAGCCCCAGCATTTT
NA	TRBV4-1	NA	TRBJ2-1	CASSRAGSYNEQFF	TGCGCCAGCAGCCGGGCGGGAAGTTACAATGAGCAGTTCTTC
NA	TRBV11-2	NA	TRBJ2-2	CASSFGYTGELFF	TGTGCCAGCAGCTTCGGGTACACCGGGGAGCTGTTTTTT
NA	TRBV5-6	NA	TRBJ2-7	CASSLAAVYEQYF	TGTGCCAGCAGCTTGGCCGCAGTTTACGAGCAGTACTTC
NA	TRBV6-1	NA	TRBJ2-1	CASSEVQGASSYNEQFF	TGTGCCAGCAGTGAAGTACAGGGCGCGAGCTCCTACAATGAGCAGTTCTTC
TRBD1	TRBV5-1	NA	TRBJ2-5	CASSDRGLETQYF	TGCGCCAGCAGCGACAGGGGGCTGGAGACCCAGTACTTC
NA	TRBV11-2	once	TRBJ2-5	CASSLTPGRVIQETQYF	TGTGCCAGCAGCTTAACCCCGGGCAGGGTCATCCAAGAGACCCAGTACTTC
NA	TRBV25-1	NA	TRBJ1-6	CASSAGTYNSPLHF	TGTGCCAGCAGTGCAGGGACCTATAATTCACCCCTCCACTTT
NA	TRBV11-2	NA	TRBJ2-1	CASTATGTLNEQFF	TGTGCCAGCACCGCGACTGGGACTCTCAATGAGCAGTTCTTC
TRBD1	TRBV28	NA	TRBJ1-2	CASSLTGQYGYTF	TGTGCCAGCAGTCTAACGGGACAGTACGGCTACACCTTC
NA	TRBV11-2	NA	TRBJ1-3	CASSFTTRDTIYF	TGTGCCAGCAGCTTTACTACCCGCGACACCATATATTTT
NA	TRBV2	NA	TRBJ2-2	CASRLPKEGANTGELFF	TGTGCCAGCAGGCTTCCCAAGGAAGGGGCGAACACCGGGGAGCTGTTTTTT
TRBD1	TRBV18	NA	TRBJ1-4	CASSPHRGEKLFF	TGTGCCAGCTCACCTCACAGGGGCGAAAAACTGTTTTTT
TRBD1	TRBV5-1	NA	TRBJ2-5	CASSILTGAGETQYF	TGCGCCAGCAGCATACTGACAGGGGCGGGGGAGACCCAGTACTTC
NA	TRBV27	NA	TRBJ1-5	CASSLMGYSNQPQHF	TGTGCCAGCAGTTTAATGGGTTATAGCAATCAGCCCCAGCATTTT
NA	TRBV5-1	NA	TRBJ2-1	CASSFGTGGYEQFF	TGCGCCAGCAGCTTCGGGACCGGAGGTTATGAGCAGTTCTTC
NA	TRBV18	NA	TRBJ2-7	CASSPLGQTYEQYF	TGTGCCAGCTCACCACTCGGACAGACCTACGAGCAGTACTTC
NA	TRBV28	NA	TRBJ2-7	CASSLGLVGGYEQYF	TGTGCCAGCAGTTTAGGTCTGGTAGGTGGCTACGAGCAGTACTTC
TRBD2	TRBV28	NA	TRBJ2-7	CASSLAGRAKYEQYF	TGTGCCAGCAGTTTAGCCGGGAGGGCCAAGTACGAGCAGTACTTC
TRBD1	TRBV18	NA	TRBJ1-2	CASSPLDRVGYTF	TGTGCCAGCTCACCACTGGACAGGGTTGGCTACACCTTC
NA	TRBV2	few	TRBJ2-7	CASSDRTEAYEQYF	TGTGCCAGCAGTGATAGGACAGAGGCCTACGAGCAGTACTTC
NA	TRBV29-1	NA	TRBJ2-1	CSVVGGHEQFF	TGCAGCGTTGTAGGGGGGCATGAGCAGTTCTTC
NA	TRBV6-1	NA	TRBJ1-2	CASAGMGGYTF	TGTGCCAGCGCAGGGATGGGTGGCTACACCTTC
NA	TRBV6-6	NA	TRBJ2-7	CASSLRMDTEQYF	TGTGCCAGCAGCCTGCGGATGGACACCGAGCAGTACTTC
NA	TRBV19	NA	TRBJ1-5	CASSTPLGSGNQPQHF	TGTGCCAGTAGTACCCCCCTTGGCTCAGGAAATCAGCCCCAGCATTTT
NA	TRBV27	NA	TRBJ2-3	CASSLRVTDTQYF	TGTGCCAGCAGTTTACGGGTCACAGATACGCAGTATTTT
NA	TRBV19	NA	TRBJ2-5	CASSIEGAGETQYF	TGTGCCAGTAGTATTGAAGGGGCCGGGGAGACCCAGTACTTC
NA	TRBV21-1	NA	TRBJ1-4	CASRENREEDEKLFF	TGTGCCAGCAGGGAAAACAGGGAGGAGGATGAAAAACTGTTTTTT
TRBD1	TRBV5-1	few	TRBJ2-5	CASSSGQHQETQYF	TGCGCCAGCAGCTCGGGACAGCATCAAGAGACCCAGTACTTC
TRBD1	TRBV7-8	NA	TRBJ1-5	CASSPQTGGSNQPQHF	TGTGCCAGCAGCCCCCAGACAGGGGGCAGCAATCAGCCCCAGCATTTT
NA	TRBV27	NA	TRBJ2-2	CATSNTGELFF	TGTGCCACCTCGAACACCGGGGAGCTGTTTTTT
NA	TRBV11-2	NA	TRBJ2-3	CASSLAPRPSDTQYF	TGTGCCAGCAGCTTAGCTCCCCGGCCGTCAGATACGCAGTATTTT
NA	TRBV21-1	NA	TRBJ2-1	CASSPPRVDSKNEQFF	TGTGCCAGCAGCCCCCCAAGGGTCGACAGCAAGAATGAGCAGTTCTTC